This TCR beta chain is drawn from a study of cytomegalovirus exposure and HLA in healthy donors. Germline lookup yields CDR1 SGDLS and CDR2 YYNGEE. This CDR3 contains 13 residues. V was pared by 3 bases and J by 10 bases, with 13 bases between. PCR primers comprised 60 Vbeta and 13 Jbeta primers. Produced via immunoSEQ multiplex PCR; TCRdb's table is partial and in-frame only. The data contain about 100,000 clones, 70% to 80% of them singletons. This clone showed up just once. The specimen sequenced was PBMCs. The clonotype originates from a woman aged 60-70 years in good health and CMV-seropositive. This sequence joins TRBV9 and TRBJ1-4; D may be TRBD1 (5 bases). The CDR3 sequence: CASSAAGGGKLFF. For the CDR3, the DNA is TGTGCCAGCAGCGCCGCCGGGGGAGGAAAACTGTTTTTT.